Each of the 18 T cell receptor beta chains below was sequenced from the same sample in a study of vaccination and CD4 T cells after COVID-19. Sequenced with the Oncomine TCR Beta short-read assay was DNA taken from cultured CD4+ T cells. TCRdb itself ran the PCR reads through MiXCR, one entry per CDR3 protein. The repertoire holds 20,000 to 25,000 distinct CDR3 sequences, with 43% as singletons. As to time point: late sampling 161 to 241 days after vaccination in three convalescent patients. The treatment denotes: approximately 11-day PBMC culture with coronavirus spike peptide pools or control peptides (ViraFEST assay). These receptors lack a known antigen. The sample was CD4+ T cells from blood, cultured in vitro, taken about 7 months after SARS-CoV-2 vaccination. All receptors derive from a human donor who had recovered from COVID-19.

This clonotype turned up a few times. The chain is built from TRBV7-9 and TRBJ1-1, with a possible D match to TRBD1 (5 bases). Trimming stripped 6 bases from V and 1 base from J, with 9 bases between. CDR1 and CDR2 from the germline V gene are SEHNR and FQNEAQ (reference sequence). The CDR3 spans 13 residues. The CDR3 spells CASRRTGNTEAFF. CDR3 nucleotide sequence: TGTGCCAGCAGGAGAACAGGGAACACTGAAGCTTTCTTT. Supplemented by reference TRBV7-9 and TRBJ1-1, the full variable domain reads DTGVSQNPRHKITKRGQNVTFRCDPISEHNRLYWYRQTLGQGPEFLTYFQNEAQLEKSRLLSDRFSAERPKGSFSTLEIQRTEQGDSAMYLCASRRTGNTEAFFGQGTRLTVV.

V and J are TRBV6-2 or TRBV6-3 and TRBJ2-3, with a weak D call TRBD1 (6 bases). V was trimmed by 6 bases and J by 3 bases, leaving 10 bases between them. The germline CDR1 and CDR2 sequences are MNHEY and SVGEGT. This CDR3 spans 13 amino acids. The CDR3: CASRTGLTDTQYF. CDR3 coding DNA: TGTGCCAGCAGAACAGGGTTAACAGATACGCAGTATTTT.

The chain links TRBV20-1 to TRBJ2-1; D assignment may be TRBD1 or TRBD2 (5 bases each). The CDR3 length is 15 residues. Germline CDR1 and CDR2: DFQATT and SNEGSKA (reference sequence). Trimming shortened V by 3 bases and J by 2 bases, and 14 bases separated the two germline ends. As DNA, the CDR3 is TGCAGTGCTAGTCTTCCGGGACCCGCCTACAATGAGCAGTTCTTC. Translating it yields CSASLPGPAYNEQFF.

This clonotype has only a few counts. This chain connects TRBV19 to TRBJ1-5; 8 bases are a match to TRBD1. CDR1 and CDR2 (germline): LNHDA, SQIVND (reference sequence). This CDR3 region has 13 residues. With V trimmed by 7 bases and J by 5 bases, 4 bases remained unmatched. In nucleotides, the CDR3 is TGTGCCAGTAACAGGGGACAGGATCAGCCCCAGCATTTT. It yields the protein CASNRGQDQPQHF.

This chain connects TRBV7-2 to TRBJ2-7; D may be TRBD2 (5 bases). The germline V gene encodes CDR1 SGHTA and CDR2 FQGNSA. The CDR3 is 14 residues long. V gave up 5 bases and J gave up 2 bases, with 13 bases separating them. CDR3 sequence (DNA): TGTGCCAGCAGCCACGAACGGGGAACCTACGAGCAGTACTTC. Residues: CASSHERGTYEQYF. Using reference TRBV7-2 and TRBJ2-7 for the parts outside the CDR3, the full variable domain is GAGVSQSPSNKVTEKGKDVELRCDPISGHTALYWYRQSLGQGLEFLIYFQGNSAPDKSGLPSDRFSAERTGGSVSTLTIQRTQQEDSAVYLCASSHERGTYEQYFGPGTRLTVT.

This clonotype was observed a handful of times. The rearrangement joins TRBV10-3 to TRBJ1-5, with a weak D call TRBD1 (5 bases). Germline V gene sequence: CDR1 ENHRY, CDR2 SYGVKD. V lost 4 bases to trimming and J lost 1 base, with 11 bases between them. CDR3 length equals 15 residues. CDR3 loop: CAISGRDGSNQPQHF. The CDR3 DNA follows: TGTGCCATCAGTGGCCGGGACGGGAGCAATCAGCCCCAGCATTTT.

CDR3 in amino acids: CASSLAWANSPLHF. The CDR3 region has the DNA TGTGCCAGCAGCTTAGCCTGGGCGAATTCACCCCTCCACTTT. The chain couples TRBV7-8 to TRBJ1-6; D not certain. CDR1 SGHVS and CDR2 FQNEAQ come from the germline V gene. V dropped 0 bases and J dropped 7 bases, with 7 bases sitting between them. This CDR3 region has 14 residues.

This clonotype has just a few counts. This chain uses TRBV20-1 with TRBJ2-1; 14 nucleotides line up with TRBD2. The CDR3 runs to 17 residues. The ends lost 0 bases at V and 7 bases at J; junction bases unmatched: 8. Germline V CDR1 and CDR2: DFQATT, SNEGSKA (reference sequence). CDR3 region: CSARDPGGTSGSNEQFF. Here the CDR3 DNA reads TGCAGTGCTAGAGATCCAGGGGGGACTAGCGGGAGTAATGAGCAGTTCTTC.

The chain links TRBV20-1 to TRBJ1-5, with 11 bases fitting TRBD1. CDR1 and CDR2 (germline): DFQATT, SNEGSKA (reference sequence). CDR3 size: 15 residues. Trimming took 3 bases from V and 7 from J; bases not matched to a gene: 8. CDR3 coding DNA: TGCAGTGCTAGGGGGACAGGGGGATTCGGCCAGCCCCAGCATTTT. Translated: CSARGTGGFGQPQHF.

This sequence joins TRBV19 and TRBJ1-5; no clear D. V lost 3 bases and J lost 5, with 8 bases in between. Looked up from germline, CDR1 is LNHDA and CDR2 is SQIVND (reference sequence). There are 13 residues in the CDR3. CDR3 nucleotides: TGTGCCAGTAGTATTCAACGGGATCAGCCCCAGCATTTT. Translation: CASSIQRDQPQHF.

This clonotype was recorded a few times. This chain connects TRBV24-1 to TRBJ1-2; 8 bases are shared with TRBD1. Trimming removed 4 bases from V and 8 bases from J; junction bases left unmatched: 14. From germline, CDR1 is KGHDR and CDR2 SFDVKD. The CDR3 runs 16 residues. The CDR3 loop reads CATSDPRQGTAYGYTF. The CDR3 nucleotides read TGTGCCACCAGTGACCCCAGACAGGGGACGGCTTACGGCTACACCTTC.

This chain connects TRBV7-3 to TRBJ2-1; the match to TRBD2 covers 8 bases. The CDR3 contains 14 residues. From germline, CDR1 is SGHTA and CDR2 FQGTGA. Trimming at V came to 5 bases and at J to 4 bases, leaving 4 bases not matched to a gene. CDR3: CASSRTGGYNEQFF. The CDR3 DNA sequence: TGTGCCAGCAGCAGAACGGGGGGGTACAATGAGCAGTTCTTC.

This clonotype was picked up a small number of times. The chain carries TRBV21-1 and TRBJ2-1; no check of the table's D call, TRBD1, against the DNA was made. TRBV21-1 is designated a pseudogene. This CDR3 region has 17 residues. The CDR3 DNA reads as TGTGCCAGCATCACACCCGAGGGCGCAAGCTCCTACAATGAGCAGTTCTTC. Its translation is CASITPEGASSYNEQFF.

The chain couples TRBV20-1 to TRBJ2-3; the match to TRBD2 covers 8 bases. V was clipped by 5 bases and J by 3 bases; unmatched bases: 10. Germline V CDR1 and CDR2: DFQATT, SNEGSKA (reference sequence). The CDR3 is 15 residues long. This CDR3 reads CSACSGESWTDTQYF. CDR3 nucleotide sequence: TGCAGTGCTTGTAGCGGGGAGAGCTGGACAGATACGCAGTATTTT.

The chain employs TRBV15 and TRBJ2-3, with D uncertain. The V end was cut by 5 bases, the J end by 1 base, with 16 bases between. CDR1 is LNHNV, CDR2 YYDKDF, per germline (reference sequence). The CDR3 length is 16 residues. The CDR3 protein is CATSEIGGIRTDTQYF. The CDR3 bases are TGTGCCACCAGCGAGATTGGCGGTATTCGCACAGATACGCAGTATTTT.

This clonotype was seen more than once but under ten times. This rearrangement joins TRBV20-1 to TRBJ2-3, with 9 bases matching TRBD1. The CDR3 is 13 residues long. Germline V gene data show CDR1 as DFQATT and CDR2 as SNEGSKA (reference sequence). The V and J ends lost 6 bases and 1 base, in that order; junction bases with no gene match: 2. As DNA, the CDR3 is TGCAGTGCATGGGACAGGGGCACAGATACGCAGTATTTT. Residues: CSAWDRGTDTQYF.

The rearrangement links TRBV20-1 to TRBJ2-3, with TRBD2 matching over 11 bases. The CDR3 runs 14 residues. CDR1 and CDR2 from the germline V gene are DFQATT and SNEGSKA (reference sequence). With V trimmed by 5 bases and J by 7 bases, 8 bases remained unmatched. CDR3 DNA sequence: TGCAGTGCTCTACTAGCGGGAGAAGGTTATACGCAGTATTTT. It codes for CSALLAGEGYTQYF.

The chain recombines TRBV6-2 or TRBV6-3 with TRBJ2-7; D perhaps matches TRBD2 (6 bases). Germline loops: CDR1 MNHEY, CDR2 SVGEGT. The CDR3 totals 14 residues. The V gene lost 7 bases and the J gene lost 2 bases, with 15 bases spanning the gap. The CDR3 nucleotides are TGTGCCAGCACCCGGGGTAGCGGAACCTACGAGCAGTACTTC. It is translated as CASTRGSGTYEQYF.